Listed below are T cell receptor beta chains from one sample, sequenced in a study of OX40 agonist ivuxolimab in advanced cancers. Sequencing was performed with immunoSEQ multiplex PCR; in TCRdb, only in-frame clones are kept and a portion is missing. The table lists approximately 40,000 clones, around 83% of them singletons. Here the sequenced sample was CD4+ or CD8+ T cells sorted from blood, taken in a trial of the OX40 agonist ivuxolimab. The receptors derive from an adult with an advanced solid tumor such as melanoma, head and neck, liver or kidney cancer. The CDR3 runs from the conserved cysteine through the conserved F or W. Size tells how often a clone was seen (once, few, many) or the class of an expanded clone, and some rows leave it out.

abundance	v_gene	j_gene	CDR3aa
.	TRBV28	TRBJ2-5	CASSLIGTGQGETQYF
.	TRBV7-9	TRBJ1-3	CASSPGTGEGNTIYF
.	TRBV29-1	TRBJ2-1	CSAEGLAYSHNEQFF
.	TRBV6-4	TRBJ2-2	CASSDSERGRLTGELFF
.	TRBV5-1	TRBJ2-1	CASSYPGQGAAYNEQFF
.	TRBV11-3	TRBJ2-3	CASSLTSGASTDTQYF
.	TRBV28	TRBJ2-1	CASSFPRDTYNEQFF
.	TRBV5-8	TRBJ1-5	CASSLRMAAQEDQPQHF
.	TRBV11-3	TRBJ2-2	CASSLMNTGELFF
.	TRBV30	TRBJ2-1	CACSSGTYNEQFF
.	TRBV28	TRBJ2-5	CASSLYRDQETQYF
.	TRBV6-5	TRBJ2-1	CASSYRAVPQSNEQFF
few	TRBV7-9	TRBJ2-7	CASSFGAQDEQYF
.	TRBV28	TRBJ2-7	CASTSSGLGLAGLPYEQYF
.	TRBV30	TRBJ2-2	CAWSGGLENTGELFF